This T cell receptor (beta chain) was found in a study of T cell responses to AZD1222 COVID-19 vaccine. TCRdb's copy holds only in-frame clones and misses some; the assay was immunoSEQ multiplex PCR. Here the sample spans about 130,000 clones, roughly 93% being singletons. The CDR3 spans 16 residues. Sequenced here: peripheral blood, sampled on day 0 of AZD1222 vaccination. This sequence was found in an adult in good health. The chain is built from TRBV21-1 and TRBJ2-2; the table calls TRBD1, which could not be checked here. TRBV21-1 is deemed a pseudogene. This CDR3 reads CASSERAGFGTGELFF. The CDR3 DNA follows: TGTGCCAGCAGCGAAAGGGCAGGGTTTGGGACCGGGGAGCTGTTTTTT.